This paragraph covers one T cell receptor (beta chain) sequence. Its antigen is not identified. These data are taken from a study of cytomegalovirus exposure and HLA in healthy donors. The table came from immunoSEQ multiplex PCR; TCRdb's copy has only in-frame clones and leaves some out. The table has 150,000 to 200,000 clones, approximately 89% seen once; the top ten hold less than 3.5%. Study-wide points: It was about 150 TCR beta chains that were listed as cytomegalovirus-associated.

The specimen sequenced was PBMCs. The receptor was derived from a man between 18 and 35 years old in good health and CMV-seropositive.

The CDR3 sequence is CASSSAAGGSNQPQHF. CDR3 in DNA: TGTGCCAGCAGCTCTGCCGCGGGCGGTAGCAATCAGCCCCAGCATTTT. The V and J genes are TRBV7-2 and TRBJ1-5; D remains unclear. This CDR3 comprises 16 residues. CDR1 and CDR2 from the germline V gene are SGHTA and FQGNSA. The ends were cut back, 4 bases at V and 0 bases at J, with 13 bases in the middle.